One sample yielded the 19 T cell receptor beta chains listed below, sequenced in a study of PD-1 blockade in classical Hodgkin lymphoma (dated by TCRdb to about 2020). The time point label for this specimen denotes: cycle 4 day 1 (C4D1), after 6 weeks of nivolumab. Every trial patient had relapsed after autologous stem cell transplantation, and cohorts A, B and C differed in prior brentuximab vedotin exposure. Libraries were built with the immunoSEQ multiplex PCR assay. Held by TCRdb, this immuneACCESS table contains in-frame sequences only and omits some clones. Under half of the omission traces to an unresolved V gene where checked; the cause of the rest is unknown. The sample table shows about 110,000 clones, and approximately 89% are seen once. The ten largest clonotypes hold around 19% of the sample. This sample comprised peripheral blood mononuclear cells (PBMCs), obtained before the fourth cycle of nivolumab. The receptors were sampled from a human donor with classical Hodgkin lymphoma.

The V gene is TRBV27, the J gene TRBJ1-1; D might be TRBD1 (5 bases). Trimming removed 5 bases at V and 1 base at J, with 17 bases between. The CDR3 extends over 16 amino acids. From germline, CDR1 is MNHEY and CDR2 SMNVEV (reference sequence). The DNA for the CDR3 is TGTGCCAGCAGTGCCTCGGGGGGAGGGTGGAACACTGAAGCTTTCTTT. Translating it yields CASSASGGGWNTEAFF.

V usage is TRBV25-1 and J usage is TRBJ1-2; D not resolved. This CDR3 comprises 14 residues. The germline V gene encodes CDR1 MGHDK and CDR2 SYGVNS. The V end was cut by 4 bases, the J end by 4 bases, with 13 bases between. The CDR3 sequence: CASSGTNGPYGYTF. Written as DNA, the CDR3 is TGTGCCAGCAGTGGTACAAACGGACCCTATGGCTACACCTTC.

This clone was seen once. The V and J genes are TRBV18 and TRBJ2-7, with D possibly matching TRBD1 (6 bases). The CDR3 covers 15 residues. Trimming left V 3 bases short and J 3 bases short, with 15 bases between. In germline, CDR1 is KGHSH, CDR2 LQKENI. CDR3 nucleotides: TGTGCCAGCTCACCGATCAGGGGATGGAGCTACGAGCAGTACTTC. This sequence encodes CASSPIRGWSYEQYF.

The CDR3 loop is CASSILPGDPGGNEQFF. DNA for the CDR3: TGTGCCAGCAGCATCCTACCGGGGGATCCAGGGGGCAATGAGCAGTTCTTC. V usage is TRBV11-3 and J usage is TRBJ2-1, with D maybe TRBD1 (7 bases). In germline, CDR1 is SGHNT, CDR2 YENEEA. V lost 5 bases and J 6 bases, leaving 23 bases between the germline ends. CDR3 length equals 17 residues.

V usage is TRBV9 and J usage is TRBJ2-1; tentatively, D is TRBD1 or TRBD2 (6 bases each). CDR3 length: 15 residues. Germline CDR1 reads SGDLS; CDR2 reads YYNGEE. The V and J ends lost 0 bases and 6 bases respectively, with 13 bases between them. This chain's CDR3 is CASSVGGGFSNEQFF. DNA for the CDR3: TGTGCCAGCAGCGTAGGAGGGGGGTTTAGCAATGAGCAGTTCTTC.

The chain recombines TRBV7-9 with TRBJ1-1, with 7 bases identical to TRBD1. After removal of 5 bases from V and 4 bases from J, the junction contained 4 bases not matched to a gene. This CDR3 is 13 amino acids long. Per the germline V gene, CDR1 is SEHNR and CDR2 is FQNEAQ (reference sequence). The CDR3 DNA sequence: TGTGCCAGCAGCCTAGACAGGGTCACTGAAGCTTTCTTT. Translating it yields CASSLDRVTEAFF.

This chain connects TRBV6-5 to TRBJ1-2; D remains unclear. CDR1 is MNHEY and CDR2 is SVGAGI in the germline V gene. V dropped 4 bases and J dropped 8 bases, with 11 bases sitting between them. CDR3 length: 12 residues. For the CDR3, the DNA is TGTGCCAGCAGTTCTCAGACCGGGGGCTACACCTTC. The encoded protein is CASSSQTGGYTF.

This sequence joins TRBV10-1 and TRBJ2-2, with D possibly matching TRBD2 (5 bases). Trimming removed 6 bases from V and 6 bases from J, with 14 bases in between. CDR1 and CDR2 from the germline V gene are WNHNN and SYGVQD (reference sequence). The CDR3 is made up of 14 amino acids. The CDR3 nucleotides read TGCGCCAGCAGCCCTAGCCGACTGGCCGGGGAGCTGTTTTTT. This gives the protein CASSPSRLAGELFF.

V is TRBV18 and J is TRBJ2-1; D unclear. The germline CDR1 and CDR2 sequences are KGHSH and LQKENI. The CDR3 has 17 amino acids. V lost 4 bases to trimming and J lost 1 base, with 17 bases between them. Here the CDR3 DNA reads TGTGCCAGCTCACTTCTTATACCTGTGGTATCCTACAATGAGCAGTTCTTC. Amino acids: CASSLLIPVVSYNEQFF.

CDR3 protein: CSVGQGEHNEQFF. The DNA of the CDR3 is TGCAGCGTTGGGCAGGGGGAACACAATGAGCAGTTCTTC. V gene TRBV29-1 combines with J gene TRBJ2-1; 7 bases fit TRBD1. CDR3 length: 13 residues. Losses at the gene ends were 4 bases for V and 5 bases for J; bases not matched to a gene: 5. Germline lookup yields CDR1 SQVTM and CDR2 ANQGSEA.

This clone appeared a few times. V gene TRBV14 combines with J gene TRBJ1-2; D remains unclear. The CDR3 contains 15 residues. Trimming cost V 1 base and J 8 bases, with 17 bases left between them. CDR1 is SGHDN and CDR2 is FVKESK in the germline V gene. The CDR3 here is CASSQVSGGPWGYTF. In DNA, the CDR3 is TGTGCCAGCAGCCAAGTGTCAGGAGGCCCCTGGGGCTACACCTTC. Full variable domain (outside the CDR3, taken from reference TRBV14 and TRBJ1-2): EAGVTQFPSHSVIEKGQTVTLRCDPISGHDNLYWYRRVMGKEIKFLLHFVKESKQDESGMPNNRFLAERTGGTYSTLKVQPAELEDSGVYFCASSQVSGGPWGYTFGSGTRLTVV.

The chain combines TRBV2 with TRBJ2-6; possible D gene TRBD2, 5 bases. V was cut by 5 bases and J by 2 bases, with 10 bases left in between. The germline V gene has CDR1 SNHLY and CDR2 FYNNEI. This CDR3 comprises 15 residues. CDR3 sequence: CASSLPEAGANVLTF. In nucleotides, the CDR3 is TGTGCCAGCAGTTTACCGGAGGCTGGGGCCAACGTCCTGACTTTC.

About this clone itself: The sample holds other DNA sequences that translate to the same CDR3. The CDR3 here is CASSLGARGQETQYF. Here the CDR3 DNA reads TGTGCCAGCAGCTTAGGGGCCAGGGGACAAGAGACCCAGTACTTC. This chain links TRBV11-3 with TRBJ2-5; D might be TRBD1 (6 bases). Germline assignment: CDR1 SGHNT and CDR2 YENEEA. CDR3 size: 15 residues. Trimming removed 1 base from V and 2 bases from J, with 11 bases in between.

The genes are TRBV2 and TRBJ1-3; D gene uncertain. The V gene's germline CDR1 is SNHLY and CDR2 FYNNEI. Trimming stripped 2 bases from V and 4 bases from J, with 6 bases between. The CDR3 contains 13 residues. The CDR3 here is CASSELQGNTIYF. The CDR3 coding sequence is TGTGCCAGCAGTGAACTACAGGGAAACACCATATATTTT.

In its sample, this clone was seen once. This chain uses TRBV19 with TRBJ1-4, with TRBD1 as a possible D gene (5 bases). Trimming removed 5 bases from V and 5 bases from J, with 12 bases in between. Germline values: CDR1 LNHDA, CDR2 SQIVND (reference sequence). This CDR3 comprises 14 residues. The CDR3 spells CASSSGRENEKLFF. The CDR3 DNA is TGTGCCAGTAGTTCGGGCAGGGAGAATGAAAAACTGTTTTTT.

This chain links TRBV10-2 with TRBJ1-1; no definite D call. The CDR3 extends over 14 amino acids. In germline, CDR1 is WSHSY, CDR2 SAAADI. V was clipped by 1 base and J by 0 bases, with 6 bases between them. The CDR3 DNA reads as TGCGCCAGCAGTGAGTTTCCGATGAACACTGAAGCTTTCTTT. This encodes CASSEFPMNTEAFF.

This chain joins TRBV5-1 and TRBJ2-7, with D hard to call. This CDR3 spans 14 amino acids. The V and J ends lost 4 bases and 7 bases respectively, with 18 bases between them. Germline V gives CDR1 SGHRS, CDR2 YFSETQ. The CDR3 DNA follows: TGCGCCAGCAGCAAGGTACTTGGGCCGGGTGAGCAGTACTTC. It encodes CASSKVLGPGEQYF.

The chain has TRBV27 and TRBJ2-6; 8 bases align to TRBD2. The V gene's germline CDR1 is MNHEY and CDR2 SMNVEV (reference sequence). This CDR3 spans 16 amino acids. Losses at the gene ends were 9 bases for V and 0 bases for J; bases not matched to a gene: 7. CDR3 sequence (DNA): TGTGCCAGACTGGCGGGGGGACGCTCTGGGGCCAACGTCCTGACTTTC. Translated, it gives CARLAGGRSGANVLTF. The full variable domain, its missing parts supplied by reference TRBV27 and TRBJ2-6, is EAQVTQNPRYLITVTGKKLTVTCSQNMNHEYMSWYRQDPGLGLRQIYYSMNVEVTDKGDVPEGYKVSRKEKRNFPLILESPSPNQTSLYFCARLAGGRSGANVLTFGAGSRLTVL.

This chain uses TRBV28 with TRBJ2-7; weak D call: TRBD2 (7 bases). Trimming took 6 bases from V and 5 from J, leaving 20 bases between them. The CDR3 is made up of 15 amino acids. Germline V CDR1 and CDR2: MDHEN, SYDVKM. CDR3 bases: TGTGCCAGCAGCCCAGGCGGGGGCCCCCAGGACGAGCAGTACTTC. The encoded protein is CASSPGGGPQDEQYF.